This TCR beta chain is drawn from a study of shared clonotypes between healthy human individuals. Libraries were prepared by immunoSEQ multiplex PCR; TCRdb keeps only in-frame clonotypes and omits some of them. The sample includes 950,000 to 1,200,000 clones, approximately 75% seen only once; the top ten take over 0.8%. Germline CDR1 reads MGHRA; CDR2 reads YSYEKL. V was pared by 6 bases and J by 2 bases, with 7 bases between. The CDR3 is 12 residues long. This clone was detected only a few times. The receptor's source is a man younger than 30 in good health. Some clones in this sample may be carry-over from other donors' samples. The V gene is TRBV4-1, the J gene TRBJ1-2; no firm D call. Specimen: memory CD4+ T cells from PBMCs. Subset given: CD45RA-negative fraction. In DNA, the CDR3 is TGCGCCAGCAGAAAAGGGAACTATGGCTACACCTTC. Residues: CASRKGNYGYTF.